This T cell receptor (beta chain) was retrieved from a study of T and B cells in COVID-19 patients. Trimming took 0 bases from V and 4 from J, leaving 5 bases between them. The CDR3 covers 13 residues. Germline lookup yields CDR1 SGHTA and CDR2 FQGNSA. This clonotype was counted a few times. Each TRB amplification used about 220-500 ng of genomic DNA from blood. TRB rearrangements were amplified by multiplex PCR with BIOMED2 TRB-A/B primers. In TCRdb, the multiplex PCR reads were re-called with MiXCR into one record per CDR3 protein. The repertoire includes 8,000 to 10,000 distinct CDR3 sequences, 28% of them detected once, and approximately 30% sits in the top ten.

This sequence originates from a human donor who had recovered from COVID-19. The chain joins TRBV7-2 to TRBJ2-3; D ambiguous. Sequencing was performed on blood. CDR3 amino acids: CASSLAPPDTQYF. The CDR3 region has the DNA TGTGCCAGCAGCTTAGCCCCGCCAGATACGCAGTATTTT. Drawing the rest from reference TRBV7-2 and TRBJ2-3, the complete variable domain is GAGVSQSPSNKVTEKGKDVELRCDPISGHTALYWYRQSLGQGLEFLIYFQGNSAPDKSGLPSDRFSAERTGGSVSTLTIQRTQQEDSAVYLCASSLAPPDTQYFGPGTRLTVL.